This T cell receptor beta chain comes out of a study of T-cell memory formation after mild COVID-19. Study results and caveats: Some clones that responded were present in memory (sampled pre-infection), which suggests cross-reactive memory joined. The authors left the SARS-CoV-2 specificity of second-wave clones peaking on day 37 unconfirmed. CM and EM subsets held most contracting CD4+ clones; EMRA held CD8+ ones.

For this clonotype: The target antigen is unknown.

The authors produced TCR alpha and TCR beta cDNA libraries with sample barcodes and UMIs by 5'RACE using constant-segment primers. Via MiXCR, TCRdb re-called the 5' RACE reads, giving one row per CDR3 protein. Of 25,000 to 35,000 distinct CDR3 sequences listed, approximately 21% are singletons. Trimming took 5 bases from V and 4 from J; bases not matched to a gene: 4. Germline V gene lookup returns CDR1 SGHTA and CDR2 FQGTGA. The CDR3 extends over 16 amino acids. The chain links TRBV7-3 to TRBJ2-3, with 15 positions matching TRBD2. The origin of this receptor is an adult who had mild COVID-19 (a few samples of this study predate the infection). Cell type and time point are not known. The specimen sequenced was PBMCs or a T cell subset sorted from them (not recorded which). CDR3 sequence: CASSPWTSGGADTQYF. The DNA of the CDR3 is TGTGCCAGCAGCCCCTGGACTAGCGGGGGGGCAGATACGCAGTATTTT.